This is a list of T cell receptor beta chains from one sample in a study of blood T cell repertoires in COVID-19. The assay was immunoSEQ multiplex PCR, and TCRdb's table has in-frame clones only and misses some. This sample has about 390,000 clones, with around nine tenths found just once. The sample comprised PBMCs or T cells enriched from blood (not recorded which). Receptors originate from a woman aged 45-59 years who had recovered from COVID-19. Each CDR3 is given without its conserved first and last residue. A D gene is named only where the DNA matches it firmly. Rows may omit the clone size; those that give it use once, few, many or a size class.

D gene	clone size	V gene	CDR3 protein
TRBD1	-	TRBV11-3	ASSLGDRGSGETQY
-	-	TRBV19	ASRVDSATGNTIY
TRBD2	-	TRBV3-1/TRBV3-2	ASRRGLAGNTGELF
TRBD2	-	TRBV2	ASYRRAGGPRDTQY
-	-	TRBV15	ATFQGSNEAF
-	-	TRBV7-9	ASSLAAGSSGNTIY
-	-	TRBV12-5	ASGFFLTEGGDTQY
-	-	TRBV11-2	ASSYDGGLTDTQY
-	few	TRBV6-1	ASSEVDSYTEAF
-	-	TRBV2	ASNSPQFYGYT
-	-	TRBV9	ASSFGQQANYGYT
TRBD1	-	TRBV24-1	ATSDPSTGANTGELF
-	-	TRBV5-6	ASSDSYGYT
TRBD1	-	TRBV2	ATTGVGNTEAF
-	-	TRBV5-1	ASSPQGAQETQY
-	few	TRBV29-1	SVGTRVTDTQY
-	-	TRBV5-5	ASSSLNSNQPQH
-	-	TRBV2	ASSETANQPQH